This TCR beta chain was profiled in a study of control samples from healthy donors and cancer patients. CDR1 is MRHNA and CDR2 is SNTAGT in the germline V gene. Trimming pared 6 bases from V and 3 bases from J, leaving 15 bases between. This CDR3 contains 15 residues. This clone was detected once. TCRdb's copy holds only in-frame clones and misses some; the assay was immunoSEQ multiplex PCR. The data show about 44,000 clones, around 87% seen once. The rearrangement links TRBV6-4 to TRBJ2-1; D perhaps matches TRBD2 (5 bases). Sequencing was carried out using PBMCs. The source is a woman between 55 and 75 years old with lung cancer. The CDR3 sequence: CASSPDIDYYNEQFF. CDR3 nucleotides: TGTGCCAGCAGCCCAGACATTGACTACTACAATGAGCAGTTCTTC.